This T cell receptor beta chain came from a study of blood T cell repertoires in COVID-19. Study-level background: From T cells, B-cell-depleted T cells, or PBMCs came the material, which was cDNA or gDNA.

The germline V gene has CDR1 LGHDT and CDR2 YNNKEL (reference sequence). The CDR3 covers 17 residues. J gave up 4 bases and V 4 bases, and 9 bases lay outside the gene matches. Clones were sequenced by immunoSEQ multiplex PCR, and TCRdb holds only the in-frame ones, with some missing. This table has 120,000 to 150,000 clones, roughly 76% appearing once. The J gene is TRBJ2-1, the V gene TRBV3-1 (or the pseudogene TRBV3-2), with 11 nucleotides matching TRBD1. Material: peripheral blood. The TCR sequence derives from a human donor with acute or convalescent COVID-19. The donor label of this sample is uncertain. The CDR3 sequence: CASSLLGGTGGYNEQFF. The DNA of the CDR3 is TGTGCCAGCAGCCTCTTGGGGGGGACAGGGGGTTACAATGAGCAGTTCTTC.